Listed below are T cell receptor beta chains from one sample, sequenced in a study of response to subunit inactivated influenza vaccine. TCRdb analysed the RT-PCR reads with MiXCR anew, one entry per CDR3 protein. The repertoire includes around 470,000 distinct CDR3 sequences, more than 7% of them detected once, and approximately 14% sits in the top ten. The sample consisted of PBMCs from blood, taken about 24 months after vaccination. Receptors originate from a man between 50 and 70 years old who received an inactivated influenza vaccine. CDR3s include the opening cysteine and the closing phenylalanine or tryptophan. Each record gives: CDR3 protein, J gene, V gene.

CDR3 protein: CASSLVLLAGGSNEQFF
J gene: TRBJ2-1
V gene: TRBV12-3/TRBV12-4

CDR3 protein: CASSPLRDRRQPQHF
J gene: TRBJ1-5
V gene: TRBV28

CDR3 protein: CASSKQPRGSNQPQHF
J gene: TRBJ1-5
V gene: TRBV21-1

CDR3 protein: CASSVASRVTGELFF
J gene: TRBJ2-2
V gene: TRBV9

CDR3 protein: CSARDRRNTDTQYF
J gene: TRBJ2-3
V gene: TRBV20-1

CDR3 protein: CSAKTRGDWGEQFF
J gene: TRBJ2-1
V gene: TRBV20-1

CDR3 protein: CASSPSGVNEQFF
J gene: TRBJ2-1
V gene: TRBV7-2

CDR3 protein: CVSSGSLTYEQYF
J gene: TRBJ2-7
V gene: TRBV25-1

CDR3 protein: CASSSGLAGVVEQFF
J gene: TRBJ2-1
V gene: TRBV7-8

CDR3 protein: CASSQDQAGRNEQFF
J gene: TRBJ2-1
V gene: TRBV4-3

CDR3 protein: CAISESRQEQYF
J gene: TRBJ2-7
V gene: TRBV10-3

CDR3 protein: CSVAGQGGYEQYF
J gene: TRBJ2-7
V gene: TRBV29-1

CDR3 protein: CSAREQGNIQYF
J gene: TRBJ2-4
V gene: TRBV29-1

CDR3 protein: CASSREQGWPQHF
J gene: TRBJ1-5
V gene: TRBV6-1

CDR3 protein: CSARDLGSGRAYNEQFF
J gene: TRBJ2-1
V gene: TRBV20-1

CDR3 protein: CASSLVTGGFEASF
J gene: TRBJ1-1
V gene: TRBV7-8

CDR3 protein: CAWNAGLGRGSETQYF
J gene: TRBJ2-5
V gene: TRBV30

CDR3 protein: CAWRASPARTDTQYF
J gene: TRBJ2-3
V gene: TRBV30

CDR3 protein: CSATPQGIGTEAFF
J gene: TRBJ1-1
V gene: TRBV20-1

CDR3 protein: CASSLDNYEQYF
J gene: TRBJ2-7
V gene: TRBV7-9

CDR3 protein: CSARDSFAGSQHF
J gene: TRBJ1-5
V gene: TRBV20-1

CDR3 protein: CASSQAQAGYEQYF
J gene: TRBJ2-7
V gene: TRBV4-1

CDR3 protein: CASRRAGPVSGRVGNEQFF
J gene: TRBJ2-1
V gene: TRBV6-1

CDR3 protein: CASSSQGTGTEAFF
J gene: TRBJ1-1
V gene: TRBV5-1

CDR3 protein: CASSVSGGANTGELFF
J gene: TRBJ2-2
V gene: TRBV9

CDR3 protein: CSALSLTDLAKNIQYF
J gene: TRBJ2-4
V gene: TRBV20-1

CDR3 protein: CASERTGDNTGELFF
J gene: TRBJ2-2
V gene: TRBV5-1

CDR3 protein: CASSPLRDRGGELFF
J gene: TRBJ2-2
V gene: TRBV28

CDR3 protein: CSVEAAEASNEQFF
J gene: TRBJ2-1
V gene: TRBV29-1

CDR3 protein: CSVELRGLHYEQYF
J gene: TRBJ2-7
V gene: TRBV29-1

CDR3 protein: CASSSRLAGSYEQYF
J gene: TRBJ2-7
V gene: TRBV12-3/TRBV12-4

CDR3 protein: CASRPPLANEQFF
J gene: TRBJ2-1
V gene: TRBV3-1

CDR3 protein: CSVGRGDNTDTQYF
J gene: TRBJ2-3
V gene: TRBV29-1

CDR3 protein: CASSLLAGYNKEQFF
J gene: TRBJ2-1
V gene: TRBV19

CDR3 protein: CASSSMFRYEQYF
J gene: TRBJ2-7
V gene: TRBV5-6

CDR3 protein: CASSSDSDYTEAFF
J gene: TRBJ1-1
V gene: TRBV5-5

CDR3 protein: CSAHPGGTGANVLTF
J gene: TRBJ2-6
V gene: TRBV20-1

CDR3 protein: CASSVSPSGRGHEQFF
J gene: TRBJ2-1
V gene: TRBV9

CDR3 protein: CASYRWTEAFF
J gene: TRBJ1-1
V gene: TRBV19

CDR3 protein: CASRTPRIPTDTQYF
J gene: TRBJ2-3
V gene: TRBV21-1

CDR3 protein: CASSWGRENTDTQYF
J gene: TRBJ2-3
V gene: TRBV5-1

CDR3 protein: CASGTASNYGYTF
J gene: TRBJ1-2
V gene: TRBV12-3/TRBV12-4

CDR3 protein: CASSRDRGPFGYTF
J gene: TRBJ1-2
V gene: TRBV6-2/TRBV6-3